This T cell receptor beta chain stems from a study of T and B cells in COVID-19 patients (dated by TCRdb to the early 2020s). Broadly, across the study: Using TRB and IGH repertoire sequencing of peripheral blood, the study characterized adaptive immunity in COVID-19 patients who had active infection or had recovered. As many as 9 follow-up blood samples were taken per patient, and some of the samples covered different disease stages within the same individual. Critical illness requiring mechanical ventilation or ECMO was present in about 65% of the 20 patients in the active-infection cohort. Two patients belonged to both the recovered and active cohorts because samples were available from active disease and after recovery. A median age of approximately 30 years was recorded in the recovered cohort versus 55 to 70 years in the active-infection cohort. Over 8.3 million TCR sequences were analysed from a TCR and BCR sequence repository that comprised some 40 patients and 69 time points. A recovered cohort comprised more than 15 patients contributing 20 samples, mostly after mild to moderate COVID-19 managed as outpatients. Repertoire analyses used an age-matched reference group of 39 healthy donors who were negative for COVID-19 antibodies as the comparison. Of the 20 to 25 patients in the active-infection cohort, 18 had comorbidities associated with unfavorable COVID-19 outcome.

Study-level results and caveats: A total of 2,000 to 2,500 exclusive TCR clusters, including over 25 low-pGen clusters, were found in the recovered cohort. The reported TCR clusters were stated to require prospective validation before clinical use. During active COVID-19 the TRB repertoires were highly clonal, but at recovery diversity and richness rose above the levels seen in healthy donors. The cohort was considered too small for HLA contributions to COVID-19 susceptibility or severity to be assessed. Blood samples obtained from mildly ill patients during symptoms, as well as early samples obtained from severe cases, were available only in scarce numbers. Patients with COVID-19 were reported to show strongly skewed TRBV/TRBJ gene usage. Specific T cell subsets (CD4+/Treg/CD8+) and sorted SARS-CoV-2-responsive or tetramer+ T cells had not yet been sequenced, with those experiments still ongoing.

In the case of this clonotype: Its antigen is unknown. Per-base quality was not reported, and no clone a single base away is much larger than it.

Sequencing relied on an Illumina MiSeq. Multiplex PCR with BIOMED2 TRB-A/B primer pools was used to amplify TRB rearrangements. Illumina-compatible adapters and 7-nucleotide sample barcodes were attached to the amplicons through two consecutive PCRs. Phusion HS II polymerase was used for all library PCRs. Amplicons were purified from gel with the NucleoSpin Gel and PCR Clean-up kit, quantified on Qubit, and pooled at about 4 nM. Amplicon pool quality was checked on an Agilent 2100 Bioanalyzer before Illumina next-generation sequencing. The authors processed their data as follows. Annotation of TRB rearrangements was performed with MiXCR 3.0.8 using the default MiXCR reference library. Non-productive reads and sequences with fewer than 2 reads were removed, and each unique CDR3 nucleotide sequence was counted as one clone. R 3.5.1 was used to calculate clonality, diversity, richness and V-J gene usage. GLIPH2 was used for TCR clustering by CDR3 similarity, and generation probabilities were calculated by OLGA. Only GLIPH2 clusters with at least four unique TCR clonotypes present in at least three individuals were retained. TCRdb reworked the public reads: Q25 trimming with fastp, MiXCR clone assembly, productive beta chains retained. Entries that share a CDR3 protein sequence are merged under the most common genes and DNA. The V and J calls come from TCRdb's annotation, not from the publication. The sample table lists more than 20,000 distinct CDR3 sequences, about 33% of them with a count of one. The biggest ten clones account for roughly 1.7% of the sample.

Trimming removed 6 bases from V and 4 bases from J, leaving 22 bases between the germline ends. The germline V gene (reference sequence) supplies CDR1 DFQATT and CDR2 SNEGSKA. The cysteine opens and the phenylalanine closes a CDR3 of 15 amino acids. The entry retains the CDR3 DNA only, 45 bases that are in frame from base 1. TRB repertoires were amplified from 250-500 ng of genomic DNA extracted from blood. In this chain, TRBV20-1 is recombined with TRBJ2-7; a weak D assignment points to TRBD2 (6 bases agree). Sequenced input: blood. The sequence derives from a human donor who had recovered from COVID-19. In nucleotide form, the sequence is TGCAGTGCCGCCCCCCCGGGCCCGGAGGGATACGAGCAGTACTTC. It translates as CSAAPPGPEGYEQYF.